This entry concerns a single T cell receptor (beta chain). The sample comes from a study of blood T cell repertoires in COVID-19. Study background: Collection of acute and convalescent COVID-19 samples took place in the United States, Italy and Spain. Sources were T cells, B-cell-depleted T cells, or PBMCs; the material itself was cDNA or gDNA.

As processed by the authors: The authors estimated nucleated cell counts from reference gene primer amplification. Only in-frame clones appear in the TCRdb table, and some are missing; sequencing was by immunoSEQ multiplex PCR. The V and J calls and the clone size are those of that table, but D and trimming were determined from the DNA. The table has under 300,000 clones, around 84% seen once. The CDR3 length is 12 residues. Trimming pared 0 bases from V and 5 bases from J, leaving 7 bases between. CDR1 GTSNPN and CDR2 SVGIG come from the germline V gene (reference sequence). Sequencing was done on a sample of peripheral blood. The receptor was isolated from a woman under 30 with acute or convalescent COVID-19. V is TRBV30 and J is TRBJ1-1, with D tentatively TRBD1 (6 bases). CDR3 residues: CAWSVTGTEAFF. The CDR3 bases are TGTGCCTGGAGTGTTACAGGGACTGAAGCTTTCTTT. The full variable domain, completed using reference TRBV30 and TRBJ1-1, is SQTIHQWPATLVQPVGSPLSLECTVEGTSNPNLYWYRQAAGRGLQLLFYSVGIGQISSEVPQNLSASRPQDRQFILSSKKLLLSDSGFYLCAWSVTGTEAFFGQGTRLTVV.